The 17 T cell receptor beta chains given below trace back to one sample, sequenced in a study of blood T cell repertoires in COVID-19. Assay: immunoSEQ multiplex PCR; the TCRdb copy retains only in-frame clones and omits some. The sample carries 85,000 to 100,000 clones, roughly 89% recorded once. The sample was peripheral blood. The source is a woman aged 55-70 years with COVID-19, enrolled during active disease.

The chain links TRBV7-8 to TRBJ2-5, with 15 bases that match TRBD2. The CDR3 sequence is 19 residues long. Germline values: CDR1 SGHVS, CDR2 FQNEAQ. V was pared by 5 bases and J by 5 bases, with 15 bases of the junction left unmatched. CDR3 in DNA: TGTGCCAGCAGCCAACGGCCCTGGACTAGCGGGGGGGCCTTGGAGACCCAGTACTTC. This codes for CASSQRPWTSGGALETQYF. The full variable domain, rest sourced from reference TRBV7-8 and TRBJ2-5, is GAGVSQSPRYKVAKRGQDVALRCDPISGHVSLFWYQQALGQGPEFLTYFQNEAQLDKSGLPSDRFFAERPEGSVSTLKIQRTQQEDSAVYLCASSQRPWTSGGALETQYFGPGTRLLVL.

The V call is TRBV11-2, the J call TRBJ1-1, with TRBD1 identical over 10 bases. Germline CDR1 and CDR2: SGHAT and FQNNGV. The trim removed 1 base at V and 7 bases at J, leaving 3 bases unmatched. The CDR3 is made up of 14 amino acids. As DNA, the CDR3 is TGTGCCAGCAGCTTAGGGGACAGGGGATATGAAGCTTTCTTT. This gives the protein CASSLGDRGYEAFF.

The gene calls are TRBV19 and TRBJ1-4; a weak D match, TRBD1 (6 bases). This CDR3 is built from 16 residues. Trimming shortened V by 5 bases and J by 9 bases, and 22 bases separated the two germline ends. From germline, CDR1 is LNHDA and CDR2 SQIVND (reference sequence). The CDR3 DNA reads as TGTGCCAGTAGTGTTGTGGGGGGGGCGAAAAGAAAAAAACTGTTTTTT. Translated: CASSVVGGAKRKKLFF. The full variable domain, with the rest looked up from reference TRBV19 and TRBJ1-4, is DGGITQSPKYLFRKEGQNVTLSCEQNLNHDAMYWYRQDPGQGLRLIYYSQIVNDFQKGDIAEGYSVSREKKESFPLTVTSAQKNPTAFYLCASSVVGGAKRKKLFFGSGTQLSVL.

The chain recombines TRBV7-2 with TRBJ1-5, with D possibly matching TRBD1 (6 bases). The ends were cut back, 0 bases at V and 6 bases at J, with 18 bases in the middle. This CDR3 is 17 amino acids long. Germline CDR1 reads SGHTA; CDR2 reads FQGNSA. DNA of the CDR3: TGTGCCAGCAGCTTAGCGGGGGCAGGATCACCGGGTCAGCCCCAGCATTTT. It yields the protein CASSLAGAGSPGQPQHF.

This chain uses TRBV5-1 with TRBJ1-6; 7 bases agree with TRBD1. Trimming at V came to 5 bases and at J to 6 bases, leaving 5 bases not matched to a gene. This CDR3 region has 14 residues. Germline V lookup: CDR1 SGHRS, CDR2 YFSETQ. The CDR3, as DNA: TGCGCCAGCAGTACGGGACAGTCTAATTCACCCCTCCACTTT. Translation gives CASSTGQSNSPLHF.

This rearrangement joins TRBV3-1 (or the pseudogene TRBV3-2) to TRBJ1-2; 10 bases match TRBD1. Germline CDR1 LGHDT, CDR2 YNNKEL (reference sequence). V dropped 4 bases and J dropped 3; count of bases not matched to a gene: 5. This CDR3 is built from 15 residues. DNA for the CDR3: TGTGCCAGCAGCCCATGGACAGGGGGGGACTATGGCTACACCTTC. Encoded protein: CASSPWTGGDYGYTF.

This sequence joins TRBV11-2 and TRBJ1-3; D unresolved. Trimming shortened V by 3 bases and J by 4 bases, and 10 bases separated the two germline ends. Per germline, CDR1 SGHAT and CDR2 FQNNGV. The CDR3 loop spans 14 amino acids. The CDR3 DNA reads TGTGCCAGCAGCTTTTCCGGGTACGGAAACACCATATATTTT. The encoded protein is CASSFSGYGNTIYF.

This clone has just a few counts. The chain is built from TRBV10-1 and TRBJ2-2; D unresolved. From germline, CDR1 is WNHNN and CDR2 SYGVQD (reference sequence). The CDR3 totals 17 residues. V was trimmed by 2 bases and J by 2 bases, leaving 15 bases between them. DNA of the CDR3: TGCGCCAGCAGTGAGCGTAGTAACTGCATTAACACCGGGGAGCTGTTTTTT. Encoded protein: CASSERSNCINTGELFF.

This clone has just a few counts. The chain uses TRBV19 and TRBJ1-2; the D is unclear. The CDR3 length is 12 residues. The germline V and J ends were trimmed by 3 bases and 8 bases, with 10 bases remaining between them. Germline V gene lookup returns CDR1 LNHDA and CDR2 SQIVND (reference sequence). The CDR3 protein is CASSMSGYGYTF. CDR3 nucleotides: TGTGCCAGTAGTATGAGCGGTTACGGCTACACCTTC.

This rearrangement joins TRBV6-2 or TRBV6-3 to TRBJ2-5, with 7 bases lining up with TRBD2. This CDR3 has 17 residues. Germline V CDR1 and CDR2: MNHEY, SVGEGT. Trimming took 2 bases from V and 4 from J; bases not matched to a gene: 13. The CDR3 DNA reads TGTGCCAGCAGTTACAGGGGTGCGGGGGTTACGGGAGAGACCCAGTACTTC. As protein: CASSYRGAGVTGETQYF.

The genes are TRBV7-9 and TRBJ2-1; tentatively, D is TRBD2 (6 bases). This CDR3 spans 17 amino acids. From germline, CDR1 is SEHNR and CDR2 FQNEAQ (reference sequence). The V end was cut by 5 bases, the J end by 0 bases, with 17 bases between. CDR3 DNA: TGTGCCAGCAGCCGAGGGCGGGGCACTAGCTCCTACAATGAGCAGTTCTTC. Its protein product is CASSRGRGTSSYNEQFF.

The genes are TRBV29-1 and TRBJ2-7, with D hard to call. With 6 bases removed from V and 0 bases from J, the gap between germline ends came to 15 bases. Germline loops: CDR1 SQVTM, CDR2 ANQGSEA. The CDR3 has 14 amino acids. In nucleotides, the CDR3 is TGCAGCGTCACCTACTCGGCAGGCTCCTACGAGCAGTACTTC. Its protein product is CSVTYSAGSYEQYF.

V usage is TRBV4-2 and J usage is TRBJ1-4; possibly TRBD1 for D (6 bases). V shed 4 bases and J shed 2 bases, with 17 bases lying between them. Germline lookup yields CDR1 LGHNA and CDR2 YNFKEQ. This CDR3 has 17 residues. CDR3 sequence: CASSPYAGVSTNEKLFF. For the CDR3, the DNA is TGTGCCAGCAGCCCGTACGCAGGGGTTTCTACTAATGAAAAACTGTTTTTT.

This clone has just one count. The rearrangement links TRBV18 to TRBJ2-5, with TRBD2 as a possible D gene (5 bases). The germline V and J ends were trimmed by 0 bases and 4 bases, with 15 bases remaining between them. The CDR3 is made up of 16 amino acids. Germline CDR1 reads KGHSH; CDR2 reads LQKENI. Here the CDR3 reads CASSPPAGWAGETQYF. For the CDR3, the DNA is TGTGCCAGCTCACCACCCGCGGGTTGGGCAGGAGAGACCCAGTACTTC.

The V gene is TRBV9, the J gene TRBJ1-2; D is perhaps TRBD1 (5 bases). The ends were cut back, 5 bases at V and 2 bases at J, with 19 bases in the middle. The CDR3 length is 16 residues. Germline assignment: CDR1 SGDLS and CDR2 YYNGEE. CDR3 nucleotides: TGTGCCAGCAGTCATCAGGGCGTAACACCAAACTATGGCTACACCTTC. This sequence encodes CASSHQGVTPNYGYTF.

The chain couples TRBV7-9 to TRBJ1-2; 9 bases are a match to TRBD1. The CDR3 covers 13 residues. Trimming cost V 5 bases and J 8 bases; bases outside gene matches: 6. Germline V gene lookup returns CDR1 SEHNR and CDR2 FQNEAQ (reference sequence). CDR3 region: CASSRGTGSGYTF. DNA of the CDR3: TGTGCCAGCAGCAGAGGGACAGGGTCCGGCTACACCTTC. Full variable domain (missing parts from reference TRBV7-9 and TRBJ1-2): DTGVSQNPRHKITKRGQNVTFRCDPISEHNRLYWYRQTLGQGPEFLTYFQNEAQLEKSRLLSDRFSAERPKGSFSTLEIQRTEQGDSAMYLCASSRGTGSGYTFGSGTRLTVV.

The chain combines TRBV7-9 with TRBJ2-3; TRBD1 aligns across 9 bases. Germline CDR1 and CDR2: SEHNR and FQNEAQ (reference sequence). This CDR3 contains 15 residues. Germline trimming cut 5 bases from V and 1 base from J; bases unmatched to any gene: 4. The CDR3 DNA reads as TGTGCCAGCAGCCTCCGGGACAGGGGCACAGATACGCAGTATTTT. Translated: CASSLRDRGTDTQYF.